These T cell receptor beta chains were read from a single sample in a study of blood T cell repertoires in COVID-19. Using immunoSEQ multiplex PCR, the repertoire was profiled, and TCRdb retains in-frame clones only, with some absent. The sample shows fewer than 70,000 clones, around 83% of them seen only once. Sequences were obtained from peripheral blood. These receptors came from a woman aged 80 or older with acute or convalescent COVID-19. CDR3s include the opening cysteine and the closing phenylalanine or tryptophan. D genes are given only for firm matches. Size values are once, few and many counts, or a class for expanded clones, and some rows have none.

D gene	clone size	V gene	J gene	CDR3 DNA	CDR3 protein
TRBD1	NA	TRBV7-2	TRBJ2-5	TGTGCCAGCAGCCCCCGGACAGGGGGTGGGGAGACCCAGTACTTC	CASSPRTGGGETQYF
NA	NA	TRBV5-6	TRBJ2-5	TGTGCCAGCAGCTCTCAAGAGACCCAGTACTTC	CASSSQETQYF
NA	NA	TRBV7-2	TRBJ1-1	TGTGCCTCCCCCGGGGGCGGGGGCACTGAAGCTTTCTTT	CASPGGGGTEAFF
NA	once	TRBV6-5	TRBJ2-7	TGTGCCAGCACCCTCCGGACAGAGATCTACGAGCAGTACTTC	CASTLRTEIYEQYF
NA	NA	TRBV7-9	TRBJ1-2	TGTGCCAGCAGCCTTGCTGACGGGAACTATGGCTACACCTTC	CASSLADGNYGYTF
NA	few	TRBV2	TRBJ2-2	TGTGCCAGCACTCAGACAGTCACCGGGGAGCTGTTTTTT	CASTQTVTGELFF
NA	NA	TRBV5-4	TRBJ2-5	TGTGCCAGCAGCTCCCGAACTGGACTGTGGGAGACCCAGTACTTC	CASSSRTGLWETQYF
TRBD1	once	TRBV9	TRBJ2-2	TGTGCCAGCAGCGCCAAGGGGGCTAACACCGGGGAGCTGTTTTTT	CASSAKGANTGELFF
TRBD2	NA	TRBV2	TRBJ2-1	TGTGCCAGCAGTAGGGAGGCGGGGGGGCTCATCGCATTTGAGCAGTTCTTC	CASSREAGGLIAFEQFF
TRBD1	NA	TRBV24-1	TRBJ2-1	TGTGCCACCAGTGGTTCCGGGACAGGGGGCAATGAGCAGTTCTTC	CATSGSGTGGNEQFF
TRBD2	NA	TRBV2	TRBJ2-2	TGTGCCAGCAGTGCTAGACTAGCGGTTACCGGGGAGCTGTTTTTT	CASSARLAVTGELFF
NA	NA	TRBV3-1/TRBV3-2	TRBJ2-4	TGTGCCAGCAGCCAAGGTGTCCTAGCCAAAAACATTCAGTACTTC	CASSQGVLAKNIQYF
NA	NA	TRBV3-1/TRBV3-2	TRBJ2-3	TGTGCCAGCAGCCAATTACCAACTAGCACAGATACGCAGTATTTT	CASSQLPTSTDTQYF
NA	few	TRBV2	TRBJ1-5	TGTGCCAGCAACCCTATAGGGGCCATTAACCAGCCCCAGCATTTT	CASNPIGAINQPQHF
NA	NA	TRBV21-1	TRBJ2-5	TGTGCCAGCAGCACGACTAGTTTTGAGACCCAGTACTTC	CASSTTSFETQYF
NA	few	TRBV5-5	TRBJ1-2	TGTGCCAGCAGCTACACCGGGGGGTACTATGGCTACACCTTC	CASSYTGGYYGYTF
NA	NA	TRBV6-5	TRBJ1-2	TGTGCCAGCAGTTACTCGATAGAGTCCCGGGGAGGCTACACCTTC	CASSYSIESRGGYTF
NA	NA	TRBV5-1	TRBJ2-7	TGCGCCAGCAGCCCCGGGACTTCCCCGGGGAGTTCCTACGAGCAGTACTTC	CASSPGTSPGSSYEQYF
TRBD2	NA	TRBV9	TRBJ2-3	TGTGCCAGCAGCTCCAGGACTAGCCAGAGGAGGGATACGCAGTATTTT	CASSSRTSQRRDTQYF
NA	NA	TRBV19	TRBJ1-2	TGTGCCAGTAGTATAGGGAACCACAGGGAAGGAGGCTACACCTTC	CASSIGNHREGGYTF
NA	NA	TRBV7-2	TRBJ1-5	TGTGCCAGCAGCTTACCCCCTCCGCAGCCCCAGCATTTT	CASSLPPPQPQHF
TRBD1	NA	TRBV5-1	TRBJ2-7	TGCGCCAGCAGCACAATGACCGGGACAGTAGGTGAGCAGTACTTC	CASSTMTGTVGEQYF
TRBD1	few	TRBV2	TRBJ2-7	TGTGCCAGCAGTAGGACAGGGGAGTTCGAGCAGTACTTC	CASSRTGEFEQYF
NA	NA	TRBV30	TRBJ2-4	TGTGCCTGGAGTGAGGGACAGGGACTAGCGAGCATTCAGTACTTC	CAWSEGQGLASIQYF
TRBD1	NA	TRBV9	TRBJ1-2	TGTGCCAGCAGCGTAGGATCCACAGGGGGCTATGGCTACACCTTC	CASSVGSTGGYGYTF
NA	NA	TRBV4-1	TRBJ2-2	TGCGCCAGCAGCCAAGTCAAGGACTACAACACCGGGGAGCTGTTTTTT	CASSQVKDYNTGELFF
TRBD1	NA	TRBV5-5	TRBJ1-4	TGTGCCAGCAGCTCGGGGACAGGGGCAGGGGAAAAACTGTTTTTT	CASSSGTGAGEKLFF
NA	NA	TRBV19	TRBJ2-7	TGTGCCAGTAGTTCGCCATCACAGAAGTCAAGGGGCCTATACGAGCAGTACTTC	CASSSPSQKSRGLYEQYF
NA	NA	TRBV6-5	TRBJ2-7	TGTGCCAGCAAGTGGGGCCCCTACGAGCAGTACTTC	CASKWGPYEQYF
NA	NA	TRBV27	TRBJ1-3	TGTGCCAGCAGTCTCAGGGCCTCTGGAAACACCATATATTTT	CASSLRASGNTIYF
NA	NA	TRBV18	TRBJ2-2	TGTGCCAGCTCACTCGGACAGAACACCGGGGAGCTGTTTTTT	CASSLGQNTGELFF
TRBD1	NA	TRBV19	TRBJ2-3	TGTGCCAGTAGTAAGGGGGCTATCCGCACGCAGTATTTT	CASSKGAIRTQYF
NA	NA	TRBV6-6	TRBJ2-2	TGTGCCAGTTTGGGCGTACCCTCGAACACCGGGGAGCTGTTTTTT	CASLGVPSNTGELFF
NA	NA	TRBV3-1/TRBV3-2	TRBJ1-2	TGTGCCAGCGGACGGGGGGGATCTAACTATGGCTACACCTTC	CASGRGGSNYGYTF
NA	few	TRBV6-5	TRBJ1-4	TGTGCCAGCAGTTACTCGACCCGGAGTAATGAAAAACTGTTTTTT	CASSYSTRSNEKLFF
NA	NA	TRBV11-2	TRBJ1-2	TGTGCCAGCAGCTTAGGGTTTACAGGCTATGGCTACACCTTC	CASSLGFTGYGYTF
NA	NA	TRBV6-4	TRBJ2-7	TGTGCCAGCAGAATGACCCCTTCCGCGGACTACGAGCAGTACTTC	CASRMTPSADYEQYF
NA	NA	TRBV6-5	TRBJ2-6	TGTGCCAGCAGCCCACAGCCAGGGGTCGCCAACGTCCTGACTTTC	CASSPQPGVANVLTF
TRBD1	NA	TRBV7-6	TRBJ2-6	TGTGCCAGCAGCTTAGCGCAGGGGGCGGCTTATGGGGCCAACGTCCTGACTTTC	CASSLAQGAAYGANVLTF
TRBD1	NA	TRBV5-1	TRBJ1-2	TGCGCCAGCAGCCTCTCAGGGGGCAGAGACTATGGCTACACCTTC	CASSLSGGRDYGYTF
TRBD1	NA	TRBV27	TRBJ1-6	TGTGCCAGCAGCAACAGGGGTAGGTCCTATAATTCACCCCTCCACTTT	CASSNRGRSYNSPLHF
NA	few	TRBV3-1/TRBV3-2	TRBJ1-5	TGTGCCAGCAGCCAAGATGTCGGGGGCAATCAGCCCCAGCATTTT	CASSQDVGGNQPQHF
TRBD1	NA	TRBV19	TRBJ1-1	TGTGCCAGTAGTATATCCCCCGGGACAGGGGGCACTGAAGCTTTCTTT	CASSISPGTGGTEAFF
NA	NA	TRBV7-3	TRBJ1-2	TGTGCCAGCAGCTCGACCGGGACACTCGCGGATGGCTACACCTTC	CASSSTGTLADGYTF
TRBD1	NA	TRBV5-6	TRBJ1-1	TGTGCCAGCAGGACAGGGTGGGACACTGAAGCTTTCTTT	CASRTGWDTEAFF
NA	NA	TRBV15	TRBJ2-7	TGTGCCACCAGCAGAGATGACACAGGGTCCTACGAGCAGTACTTC	CATSRDDTGSYEQYF
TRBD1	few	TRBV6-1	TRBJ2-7	TGTGCCAGCAGTGATAGGGACAGGGGGCACGAGCAGTACTTC	CASSDRDRGHEQYF
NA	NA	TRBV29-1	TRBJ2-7	TGCAGCGTTGAAGATGGAACAGTCTACGAGCAGTACTTC	CSVEDGTVYEQYF
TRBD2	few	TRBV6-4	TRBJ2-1	TGTGCCAGCAGTGGGGCTAGCGGGGGTTACAATGAGCAGTTCTTC	CASSGASGGYNEQFF
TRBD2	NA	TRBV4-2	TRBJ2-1	TGTGCCAGCAGCCAAACTAGCGGGGGGTACAATGAGCAGTTCTTC	CASSQTSGGYNEQFF
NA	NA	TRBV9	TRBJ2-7	TGTGCCAGCAGCGTAGTCTGGGGCGAGCACGAGCAGTACTTC	CASSVVWGEHEQYF
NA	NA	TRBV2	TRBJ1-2	TGTGCCAGCATACGAACCCTAACAGGGTATGGCTACACCTTC	CASIRTLTGYGYTF